The 8 T cell receptor beta chains given below trace back to one sample, sequenced in a study of immune evolution from preneoplasia to lung adenocarcinoma. Measured with immunoSEQ multiplex PCR; TCRdb has only the in-frame clones, and not every one. The table includes tens of thousands of clones, 74% detected once. Material: FFPE invasive lung adenocarcinoma tissue. The receptor set was obtained from a person aged 55 to 69 with lung adenocarcinoma.

The chain joins TRBV28 to TRBJ2-2, with 8 bases that match TRBD2. This CDR3 is 15 amino acids long. V trimming: 7 bases; J trimming: 6 bases; junction bases outside the gene matches: 10. CDR1 is MDHEN and CDR2 is SYDVKM in the germline V gene. The CDR3 loop reads CASKSGRMEAGELFF. CDR3 in DNA: TGTGCCAGCAAGAGCGGGAGAATGGAAGCCGGGGAGCTGTTTTTT.

The rearrangement uses TRBV11-2 and TRBJ2-7; tentative D call: TRBD1 (5 bases). With 0 bases removed from V and 2 bases from J, the gap between germline ends came to 14 bases. This CDR3 has 16 residues. The V gene's germline CDR1 is SGHAT and CDR2 FQNNGV. CDR3 DNA: TGTGCCAGCAGCTTAGATCCCCGGCAGGGAACCTACGAGCAGTACTTC. This gives the protein CASSLDPRQGTYEQYF.

The CDR3 coding sequence is TGTGCCAGCAGTCCGACGACAGGGTCAGGAGGTAACTATGGCTACACCTTC. It is translated as CASSPTTGSGGNYGYTF. The rearrangement uses TRBV27 and TRBJ1-2; 7 bases fit TRBD1. The germline V gene encodes CDR1 MNHEY and CDR2 SMNVEV (reference sequence). Trimming at V came to 5 bases and at J to 1 base, leaving 13 bases not matched to a gene. The CDR3 extends over 17 amino acids.

V is TRBV9 and J is TRBJ1-2; a weak D match, TRBD1 (5 bases). Per germline, CDR1 SGDLS and CDR2 YYNGEE. The CDR3 covers 12 residues. The V end lost 4 bases, the J end lost 7 bases, and 11 bases lay between the germline ends. The DNA of the CDR3 is TGTGCCAGCAGCCCGAGTGGGGGTGGCTACACCTTC. Translated: CASSPSGGGYTF.

The chain uses TRBV6-1 and TRBJ2-3; 13 nucleotides agree with TRBD2. Trimming took 4 bases from V and 5 from J; bases not matched to a gene: 6. CDR3 length: 16 residues. CDR1 and CDR2 from the germline V gene are MNHNS and SASEGT. The CDR3 reads CASSGSLAGGLDTQYF. For the CDR3, the DNA is TGTGCCAGCAGTGGTTCACTAGCGGGAGGGTTAGATACGCAGTATTTT.

The chain carries TRBV5-1 and TRBJ2-3, with D possibly being TRBD1 (5 bases). Germline V gene data show CDR1 as SGHRS and CDR2 as YFSETQ. The CDR3 runs to 13 residues. Trimming removed 2 bases at V and 1 base at J, with 5 bases between. The CDR3 loop reads CASSLQGTDTQYF. The CDR3 DNA reads TGCGCCAGCAGCTTACAGGGCACAGATACGCAGTATTTT.

This clone was detected only once. The chain combines TRBV19 with TRBJ2-2; D is uncertain. Germline V gene lookup returns CDR1 LNHDA and CDR2 SQIVND (reference sequence). The CDR3 contains 14 residues. V shed 7 bases and J shed 4 bases, with 13 bases lying between them. In nucleotides, the CDR3 is TGTGCCAGTACCCCTGGGCGGCGCACCGGGGAGCTGTTTTTT. It yields the protein CASTPGRRTGELFF.

This clone was seen more than once but under ten times. The genes are TRBV6-6 and TRBJ2-1, with 8 bases aligning to TRBD2. CDR1 and CDR2 (germline): MNHNY, SVGAGI (reference sequence). The CDR3 length is 15 residues. V lost 0 bases, J lost 6 bases, and 4 bases stayed unmatched. The CDR3 DNA reads as TGTGCCAGCAGTTACTCCCGCAGCGGGAGCAATGAGCAGTTCTTC. It translates to CASSYSRSGSNEQFF.